This T cell receptor (beta chain) was sequenced for a study of blood T cells in healthy people across ages. It was with a sample-barcoded 5' primer and a J-beta primer mix that a second PCR of roughly 7 to 12 cycles was run. From the 5' RACE reads, TCRdb called clonotypes with MiXCR, one entry per CDR3 protein. The table lists some 1.6 million distinct CDR3 sequences, about 31% of them singletons. This CDR3 comprises 16 residues. This clonotype was detected many times. Antigen specificity is unknown. Whole-study results and caveats: There was a strong correlation between TCR beta diversity and naive T cell percentage.

The sequenced sample consisted of blood. This clonotype was sampled from a woman in her twenties or thirties in good health. The chain joins TRBV21-1 to TRBJ2-7; TRBD1, as called in the table, went unchecked against the DNA. TRBV21-1 is deemed a pseudogene. The CDR3 loop reads CASSKFRDRGIYEQYF. As DNA, the CDR3 is TGTGCCAGCAGCAAGTTCCGGGACCGAGGAATCTACGAGCAGTACTTC.